This T cell receptor beta chain was obtained from a study of Ad26.COV2.S vaccination and SARS-CoV-2 variants. Clones were sequenced by immunoSEQ multiplex PCR, and TCRdb holds only the in-frame ones, with some missing. Altogether roughly 500,000 clones are present, 87% being singletons, with the ten largest covering 9.5% to 15%. Treatment reported: 15 to 20 received Ad26.COV2.S at low or high dose, single or two shots; about five received placebo; per-sample allocation not given. The study sampled participants on day 63 after the first vaccine or placebo injection. Between the trimmed V and J ends, which lost 5 bases and 3 bases, there was a span of 18 bases. Germline loops: CDR1 SGHAT, CDR2 FQNNGV. The CDR3 is 16 residues long.

Sequenced here: peripheral blood, sampled in a trial of Ad26.COV2.S vaccine versus placebo. This sequence joins TRBV11-2 and TRBJ2-3; a weak D match, TRBD2 (6 bases). This clonotype originated in a person aged 18-60 years who received the Ad26.COV2.S COVID-19 vaccine or a placebo. CDR3 loop: CASSPPGGRLTDTQYF. The CDR3 nucleotides read TGTGCCAGCAGCCCCCCGGGTGGGAGGCTTACAGATACGCAGTATTTT.